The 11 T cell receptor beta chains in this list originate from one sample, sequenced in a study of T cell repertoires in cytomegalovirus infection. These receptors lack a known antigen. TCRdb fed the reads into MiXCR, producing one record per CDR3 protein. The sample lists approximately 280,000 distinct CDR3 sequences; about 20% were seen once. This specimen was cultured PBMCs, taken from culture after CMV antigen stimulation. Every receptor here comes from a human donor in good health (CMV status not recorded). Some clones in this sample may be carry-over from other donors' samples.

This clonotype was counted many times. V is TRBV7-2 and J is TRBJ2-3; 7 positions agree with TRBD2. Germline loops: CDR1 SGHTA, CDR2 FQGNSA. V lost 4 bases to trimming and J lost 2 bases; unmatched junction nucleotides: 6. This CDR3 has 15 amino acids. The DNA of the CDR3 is TGTGCCAGCAGCTACCGGGACTACCACACAGATACGCAGTATTTT. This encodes CASSYRDYHTDTQYF.

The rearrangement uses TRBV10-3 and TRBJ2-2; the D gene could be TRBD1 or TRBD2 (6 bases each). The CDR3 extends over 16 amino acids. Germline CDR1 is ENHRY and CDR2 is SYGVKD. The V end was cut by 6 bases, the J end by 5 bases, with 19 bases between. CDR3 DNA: TGTGCCATCAGCGGGGGCGAGGCAGGGTGGACCGGGGAGCTGTTTTTT. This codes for CAISGGEAGWTGELFF.

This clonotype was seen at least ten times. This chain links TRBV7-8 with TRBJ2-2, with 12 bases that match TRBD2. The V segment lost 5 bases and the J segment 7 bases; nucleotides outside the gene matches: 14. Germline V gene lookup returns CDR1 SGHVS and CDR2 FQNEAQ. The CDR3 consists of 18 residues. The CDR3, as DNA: TGTGCCAGCAGCCGAGAGACTAGCGGGAGTATCATGGTCGGGGAGCTGTTTTTT. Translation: CASSRETSGSIMVGELFF.

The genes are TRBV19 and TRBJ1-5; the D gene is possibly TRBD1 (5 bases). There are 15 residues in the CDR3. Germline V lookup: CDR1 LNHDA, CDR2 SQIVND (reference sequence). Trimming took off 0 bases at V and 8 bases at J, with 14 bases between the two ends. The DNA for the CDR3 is TGTGCCAGTAGTATAGATGTCCGGGGAGGGGAGCCCCAGCATTTT. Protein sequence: CASSIDVRGGEPQHF.

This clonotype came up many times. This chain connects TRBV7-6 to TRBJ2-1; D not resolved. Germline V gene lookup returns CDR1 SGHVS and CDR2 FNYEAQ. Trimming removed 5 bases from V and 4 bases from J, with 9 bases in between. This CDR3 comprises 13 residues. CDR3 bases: TGTGCCAGCAGCCCCTCTCAGTACAATGAGCAGTTCTTC. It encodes CASSPSQYNEQFF.

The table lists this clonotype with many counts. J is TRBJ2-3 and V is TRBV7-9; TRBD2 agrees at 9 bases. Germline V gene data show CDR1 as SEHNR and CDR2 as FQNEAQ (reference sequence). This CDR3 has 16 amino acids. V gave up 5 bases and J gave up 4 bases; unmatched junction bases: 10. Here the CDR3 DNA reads TGTGCCAGCAGCCCAAGGGCTAGCGGGGCCCCAGATACGCAGTATTTT. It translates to CASSPRASGAPDTQYF. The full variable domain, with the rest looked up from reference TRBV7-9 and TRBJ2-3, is DTGVSQNPRHKITKRGQNVTFRCDPISEHNRLYWYRQTLGQGPEFLTYFQNEAQLEKSRLLSDRFSAERPKGSFSTLEIQRTEQGDSAMYLCASSPRASGAPDTQYFGPGTRLTVL.

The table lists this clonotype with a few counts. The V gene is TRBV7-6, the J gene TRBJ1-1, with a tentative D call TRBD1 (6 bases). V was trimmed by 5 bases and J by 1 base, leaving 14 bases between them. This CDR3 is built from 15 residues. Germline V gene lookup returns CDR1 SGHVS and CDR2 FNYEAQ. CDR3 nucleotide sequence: TGTGCCAGCAGCACAACGGACAGACCGAACACTGAAGCTTTCTTT. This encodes CASSTTDRPNTEAFF.

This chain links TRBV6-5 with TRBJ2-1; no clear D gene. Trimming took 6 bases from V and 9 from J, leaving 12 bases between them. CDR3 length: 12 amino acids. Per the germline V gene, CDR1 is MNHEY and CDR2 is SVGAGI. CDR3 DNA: TGTGCCAGCAGCGACATCCCCAGTGAGCAGTTCTTC. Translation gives CASSDIPSEQFF.

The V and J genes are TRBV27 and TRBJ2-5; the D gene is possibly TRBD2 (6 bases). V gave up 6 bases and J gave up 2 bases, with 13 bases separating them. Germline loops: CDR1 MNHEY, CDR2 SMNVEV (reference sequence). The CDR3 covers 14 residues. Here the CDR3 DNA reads TGTGCCAGCAGGGCTTCAGCGGGTCAAGAGACCCAGTACTTC. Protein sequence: CASRASAGQETQYF.

The CDR3 coding sequence is TGTGCCAGCAGTAGACTAGCGGGAGGATACGAGCAGTACGTC. Amino acids: CASSRLAGGYEQYV. The rearrangement links TRBV6-5 to TRBJ2-7; 13 bases fit TRBD2. With 5 bases clipped from V and 4 bases from J, the junction kept 2 bases outside the gene matches. Germline values: CDR1 MNHEY, CDR2 SVGAGI. The CDR3 has 14 amino acids.

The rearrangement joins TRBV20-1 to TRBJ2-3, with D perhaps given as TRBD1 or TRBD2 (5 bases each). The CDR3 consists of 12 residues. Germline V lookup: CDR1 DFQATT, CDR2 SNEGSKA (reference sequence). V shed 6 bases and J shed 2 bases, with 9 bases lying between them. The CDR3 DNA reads TGCAGTGCCGGGACCCACACAGATACGCAGTATTTT. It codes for CSAGTHTDTQYF.